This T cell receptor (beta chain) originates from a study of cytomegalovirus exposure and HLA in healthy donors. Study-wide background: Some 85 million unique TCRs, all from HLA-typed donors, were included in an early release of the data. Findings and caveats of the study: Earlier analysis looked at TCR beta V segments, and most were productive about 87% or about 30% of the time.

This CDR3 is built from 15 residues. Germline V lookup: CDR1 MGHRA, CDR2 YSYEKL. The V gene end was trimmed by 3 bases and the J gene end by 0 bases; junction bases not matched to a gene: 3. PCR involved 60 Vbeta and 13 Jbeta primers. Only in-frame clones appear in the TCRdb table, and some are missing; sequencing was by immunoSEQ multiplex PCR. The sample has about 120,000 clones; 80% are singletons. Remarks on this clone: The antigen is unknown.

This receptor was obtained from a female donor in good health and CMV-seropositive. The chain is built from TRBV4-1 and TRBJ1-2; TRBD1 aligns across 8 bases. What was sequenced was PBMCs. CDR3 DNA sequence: TGCGCCAGCAGCCAGCAGGGGGCCACTAACTATGGCTACACCTTC. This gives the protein CASSQQGATNYGYTF.